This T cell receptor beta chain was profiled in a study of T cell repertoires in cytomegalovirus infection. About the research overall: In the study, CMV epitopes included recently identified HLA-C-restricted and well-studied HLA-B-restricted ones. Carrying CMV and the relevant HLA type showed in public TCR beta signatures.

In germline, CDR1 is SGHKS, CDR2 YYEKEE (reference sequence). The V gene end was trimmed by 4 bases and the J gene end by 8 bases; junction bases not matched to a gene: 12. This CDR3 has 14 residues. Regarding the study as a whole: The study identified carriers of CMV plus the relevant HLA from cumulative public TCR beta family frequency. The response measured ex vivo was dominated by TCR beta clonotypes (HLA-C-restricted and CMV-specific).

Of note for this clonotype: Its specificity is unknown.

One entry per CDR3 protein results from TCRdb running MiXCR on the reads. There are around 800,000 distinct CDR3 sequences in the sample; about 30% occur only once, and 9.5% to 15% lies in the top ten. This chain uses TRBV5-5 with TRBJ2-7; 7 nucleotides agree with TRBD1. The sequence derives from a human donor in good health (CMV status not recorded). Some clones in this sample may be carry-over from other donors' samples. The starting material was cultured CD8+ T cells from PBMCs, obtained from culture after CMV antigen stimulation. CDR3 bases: TGTGCCAGCAGCCCAAGACAGGGTTATGGGAAGCAGTACGTC. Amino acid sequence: CASSPRQGYGKQYV.